The 15 T cell receptor beta chains listed next were all sequenced from one sample in a study of blood T cells in healthy people across ages. It was with a sample-barcoded 5' primer and a J-beta primer mix that a second PCR of roughly 7 to 12 cycles was run. TCRdb re-derived calls from the 5' RACE reads in MiXCR, one entry per CDR3 protein. The data show about a million distinct CDR3 sequences, 40% to 60% seen once. Sequencing used blood. The receptor source for this set is a man aged 30-40 years in good health.

Details on this clonotype: This clone may be a read error of a much larger clone one base away. This chain links TRBV7-9 with TRBJ2-1; D may be TRBD1 or TRBD2 (5 bases each). The CDR3 is 15 amino acids. Germline V gives CDR1 SEHNR, CDR2 FQNEAQ (reference sequence). The CDR3, as DNA: TGTGCCGGCAGCTTAAGGGGCGCGAGGGACAATGAGCAGTTCTTC. It is translated as CAGSLRGARDNEQFF.

The sample holds many counts of this clonotype. This chain joins TRBV20-1 and TRBJ2-1; D possibly matches TRBD1 or TRBD2 (5 bases each). CDR1 DFQATT and CDR2 SNEGSKA come from the germline V gene (reference sequence). The CDR3 has 14 amino acids. Trimming stripped 3 bases from V and 6 bases from J, with 15 bases between. CDR3 nucleotide sequence: TGCAGTGCTAGTCGTGGGGGTGGGGGCAATGAGCAGTTCTTC. Protein: CSASRGGGGNEQFF.

This chain joins TRBV29-1 and TRBJ2-2, with D uncertain. The germline CDR1 and CDR2 sequences are SQVTM and ANQGSEA. The CDR3 is 13 amino acids. Trimming took off 4 bases at V and 1 base at J, with 7 bases between the two ends. DNA of the CDR3: TGCAGCGTTGGTAAGGTGAACACCGGGGAGCTGTTTTTT. Translating it yields CSVGKVNTGELFF.

This clonotype showed up just a few times. The chain recombines TRBV29-1 with TRBJ2-3; 9 nucleotides agree with TRBD1. The CDR3 length is 15 residues. The germline CDR1 and CDR2 sequences are SQVTM and ANQGSEA. V gave up 5 bases and J gave up 2 bases; unmatched junction bases: 8. For the CDR3, the DNA is TGCAGCGTTATACCCGGGACAGGGATCACAGATACGCAGTATTTT. Protein: CSVIPGTGITDTQYF.

The V gene is TRBV5-1, the J gene TRBJ2-3; 9 bases agree with TRBD2. The CDR3 spans 17 residues. V lost 0 bases and J lost 0; bases outside the gene matches: 5. From germline, CDR1 is SGHRS and CDR2 YFSETQ. CDR3 nucleotide sequence: TGCGCCAGCAGCTTGGCTTCGACTAGCGGAAGCACAGATACGCAGTATTTT. The encoded protein is CASSLASTSGSTDTQYF.

The chain employs TRBV29-1 and TRBJ1-2, with D unresolved. V was cut by 6 bases and J by 1 base, with 18 bases left in between. Germline V gene sequence: CDR1 SQVTM, CDR2 ANQGSEA. CDR3 length equals 15 residues. This chain's CDR3 is CSVWGAFDFNYGYTF. The CDR3 coding sequence is TGCAGCGTGTGGGGAGCCTTTGACTTTAACTATGGCTACACCTTC.

The chain joins TRBV4-3 to TRBJ2-3, with D hard to call. This CDR3 spans 14 amino acids. Looked up from germline, CDR1 is LGHNA and CDR2 is YSLEER. V lost 3 bases and J 2 bases, leaving 9 bases between the germline ends. The CDR3 region is CASSHTAHTDTQYF. The CDR3 DNA follows: TGCGCCAGCAGCCATACCGCGCACACAGATACGCAGTATTTT.

This chain connects TRBV5-1 to TRBJ2-3; no clear D. Trimming left V 4 bases short and J 2 bases short, with 14 bases between. Germline values: CDR1 SGHRS, CDR2 YFSETQ. The CDR3 extends over 15 amino acids. The CDR3 region is CASSRVQVPTDTQYF. The DNA for the CDR3 is TGCGCCAGCAGCCGAGTACAAGTGCCCACAGATACGCAGTATTTT.

The chain uses TRBV6-5 and TRBJ2-7; 7 bases agree with TRBD2. Germline-derived CDR1 and CDR2 are MNHEY and SVGAGI. The CDR3 is 14 residues long. V trimming: 2 bases; J trimming: 2 bases; junction bases outside the gene matches: 3. The CDR3 DNA follows: TGTGCCAGCAGTTACAAGCTAGCGGCCTACGAGCAGTACTTC. Its translation is CASSYKLAAYEQYF.

The J gene is TRBJ1-6, the V gene TRBV2; no firm D call. This CDR3 comprises 16 residues. V lost 8 bases to trimming and J lost 0 bases, with 14 bases between them. Germline V gene data show CDR1 as SNHLY and CDR2 as FYNNEI. The CDR3 is CASGAGRSSYNSPLHF. The DNA of the CDR3 is TGTGCCAGCGGAGCGGGCAGGAGCTCCTATAATTCACCCCTCCACTTT.

This clonotype was detected only a few times. The chain combines TRBV12-3 or TRBV12-4 with TRBJ1-2, with D unresolved. Trimming took 5 bases from V and 1 from J, leaving 8 bases between them. This CDR3 comprises 13 residues. The CDR3 spells CASSAAINYGYTF. In DNA form, the CDR3 reads TGTGCCAGCAGTGCTGCCATTAACTATGGCTACACCTTC.

The chain combines TRBV20-1 with TRBJ2-1; 11 positions match TRBD2. Trimming cost V 3 bases and J 1 base; bases outside gene matches: 5. In germline, CDR1 is DFQATT, CDR2 SNEGSKA (reference sequence). The CDR3 contains 16 residues. The CDR3 spells CSASLGLAESYNEQFF. CDR3 bases: TGCAGTGCTAGTTTGGGACTAGCGGAGTCCTACAATGAGCAGTTCTTC.

The CDR3 loop reads CASSLTPDRYEQYF. CDR3 nucleotide sequence: TGTGCCAGCAGCTTGACTCCCGACAGGTACGAGCAGTACTTC. The V call is TRBV7-2, the J call TRBJ2-7; D is perhaps TRBD1 (6 bases). The germline V gene encodes CDR1 SGHTA and CDR2 FQGNSA. This CDR3 spans 14 amino acids. Trimming cost V 3 bases and J 4 bases, with 13 bases left between them.

J is TRBJ1-6 and V is TRBV27; 10 nucleotides agree with TRBD1. After removal of 0 bases from V and 9 bases from J, the junction contained 2 bases not matched to a gene. The germline gives CDR1 MNHEY, CDR2 SMNVEV (reference sequence). The CDR3 consists of 15 residues. CDR3 in DNA: TGTGCCAGCAGTTTATCCGGGACAGGGGCTTCACCCCTCCACTTT. Translating it yields CASSLSGTGASPLHF.

The genes are TRBV7-8 and TRBJ2-5; TRBD1 aligns across 7 bases. CDR3 length equals 17 residues. The V segment lost 4 bases and the J segment 7 bases; nucleotides outside the gene matches: 18. Looked up from germline, CDR1 is SGHVS and CDR2 is FQNEAQ. CDR3 sequence: CASSSWDQGDSRGTQYF. In DNA, the CDR3 is TGTGCCAGCAGCTCCTGGGACCAGGGGGACAGTCGCGGGACCCAGTACTTC. Based on the CDR3 plus reference TRBV7-8 and TRBJ2-5, the full variable domain is GAGVSQSPRYKVAKRGQDVALRCDPISGHVSLFWYQQALGQGPEFLTYFQNEAQLDKSGLPSDRFFAERPEGSVSTLKIQRTQQEDSAVYLCASSSWDQGDSRGTQYFGPGTRLLVL.